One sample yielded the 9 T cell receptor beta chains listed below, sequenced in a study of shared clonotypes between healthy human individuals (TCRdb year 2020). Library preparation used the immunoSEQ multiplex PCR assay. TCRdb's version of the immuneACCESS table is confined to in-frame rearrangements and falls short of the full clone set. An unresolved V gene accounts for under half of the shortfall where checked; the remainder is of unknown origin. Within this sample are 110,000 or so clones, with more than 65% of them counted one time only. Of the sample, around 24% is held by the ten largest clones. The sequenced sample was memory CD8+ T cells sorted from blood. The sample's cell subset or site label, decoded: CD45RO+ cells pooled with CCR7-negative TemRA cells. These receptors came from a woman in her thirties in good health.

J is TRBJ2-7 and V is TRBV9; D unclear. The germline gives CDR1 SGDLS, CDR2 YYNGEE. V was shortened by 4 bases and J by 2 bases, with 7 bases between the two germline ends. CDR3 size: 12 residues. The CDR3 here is CASSLVTYEQYF. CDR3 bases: TGTGCCAGCAGCTTAGTCACCTACGAGCAGTACTTC.

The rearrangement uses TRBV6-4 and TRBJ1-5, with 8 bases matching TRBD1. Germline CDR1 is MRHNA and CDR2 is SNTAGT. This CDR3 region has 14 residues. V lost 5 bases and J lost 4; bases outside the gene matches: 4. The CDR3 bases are TGTGCCAGCAGTCCCGGGACAGGAAATCAGCCCCAGCATTTT. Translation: CASSPGTGNQPQHF.

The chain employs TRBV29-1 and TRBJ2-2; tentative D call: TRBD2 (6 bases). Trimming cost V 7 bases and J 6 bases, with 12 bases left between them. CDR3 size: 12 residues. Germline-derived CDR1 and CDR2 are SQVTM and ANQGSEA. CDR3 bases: TGCAGCGGGGGGGAGCCTCCCGGGGAGCTGTTTTTT. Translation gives CSGGEPPGELFF.

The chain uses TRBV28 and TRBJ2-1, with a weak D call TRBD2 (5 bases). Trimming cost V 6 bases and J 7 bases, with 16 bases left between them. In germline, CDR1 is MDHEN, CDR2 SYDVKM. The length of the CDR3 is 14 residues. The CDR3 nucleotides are TGTGCCAGCAGCCAAAGGTTTAGAGGGAATGAGCAGTTCTTC. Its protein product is CASSQRFRGNEQFF.

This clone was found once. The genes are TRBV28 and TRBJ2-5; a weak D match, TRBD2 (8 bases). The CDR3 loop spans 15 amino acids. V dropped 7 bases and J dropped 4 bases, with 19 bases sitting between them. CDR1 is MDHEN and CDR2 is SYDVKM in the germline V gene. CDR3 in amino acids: CASIFGRGLRETQYF. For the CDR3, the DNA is TGTGCCAGCATCTTCGGGAGGGGGCTTAGAGAGACCCAGTACTTC.

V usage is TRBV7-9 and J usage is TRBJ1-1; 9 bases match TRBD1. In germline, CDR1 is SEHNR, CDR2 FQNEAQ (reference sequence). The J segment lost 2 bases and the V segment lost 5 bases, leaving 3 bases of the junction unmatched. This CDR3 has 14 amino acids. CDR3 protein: CASSPDRGNTEAFF. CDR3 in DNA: TGTGCCAGCAGCCCGGACAGGGGCAACACTGAAGCTTTCTTT. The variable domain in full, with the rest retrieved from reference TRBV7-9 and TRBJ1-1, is DTGVSQNPRHKITKRGQNVTFRCDPISEHNRLYWYRQTLGQGPEFLTYFQNEAQLEKSRLLSDRFSAERPKGSFSTLEIQRTEQGDSAMYLCASSPDRGNTEAFFGQGTRLTVV.

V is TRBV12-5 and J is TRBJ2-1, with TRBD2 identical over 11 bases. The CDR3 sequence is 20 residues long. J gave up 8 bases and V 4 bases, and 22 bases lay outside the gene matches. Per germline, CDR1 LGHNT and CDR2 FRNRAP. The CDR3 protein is CASGYHPVTSGRRHTDEQFF. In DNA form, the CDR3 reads TGTGCTAGTGGTTACCATCCCGTCACTAGCGGGAGACGCCACACAGATGAGCAGTTCTTC.

The CDR3 loop is CASSGTEETQYF. For the CDR3, the DNA is TGCGCCAGCAGCGGGACCGAAGAGACCCAGTACTTC. V usage is TRBV10-2 and J usage is TRBJ2-5; D is possibly TRBD1 or TRBD2 (5 bases each). The CDR3 has 12 residues. Germline V gene lookup returns CDR1 WSHSY and CDR2 SAAADI. V was clipped by 6 bases and J by 3 bases, with 8 bases between them.

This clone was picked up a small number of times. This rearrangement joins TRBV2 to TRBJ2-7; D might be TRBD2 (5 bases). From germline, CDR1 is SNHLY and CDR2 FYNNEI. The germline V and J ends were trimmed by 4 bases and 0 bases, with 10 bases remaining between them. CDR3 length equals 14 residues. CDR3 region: CASSVEGLSYEQYF. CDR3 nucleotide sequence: TGTGCCAGCAGTGTTGAGGGCCTCTCCTACGAGCAGTACTTC.